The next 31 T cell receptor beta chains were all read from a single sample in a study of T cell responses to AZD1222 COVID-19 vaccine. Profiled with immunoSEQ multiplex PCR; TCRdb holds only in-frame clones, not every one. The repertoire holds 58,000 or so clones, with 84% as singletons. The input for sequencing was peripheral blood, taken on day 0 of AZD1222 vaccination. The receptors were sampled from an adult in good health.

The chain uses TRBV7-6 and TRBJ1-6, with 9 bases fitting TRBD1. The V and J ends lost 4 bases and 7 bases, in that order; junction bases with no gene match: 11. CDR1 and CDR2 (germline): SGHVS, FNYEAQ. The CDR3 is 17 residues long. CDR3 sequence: CASSSQSPGQGNSPLHF. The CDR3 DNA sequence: TGTGCCAGCAGCTCGCAAAGCCCGGGACAGGGAAATTCACCCCTCCACTTT.

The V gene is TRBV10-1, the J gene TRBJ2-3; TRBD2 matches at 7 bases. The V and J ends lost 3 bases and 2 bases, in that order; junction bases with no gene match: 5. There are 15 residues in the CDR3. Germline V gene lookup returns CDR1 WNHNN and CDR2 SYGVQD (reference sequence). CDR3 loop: CASSDPGTITDTQYF. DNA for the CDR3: TGCGCCAGCAGTGATCCAGGGACTATCACAGATACGCAGTATTTT.

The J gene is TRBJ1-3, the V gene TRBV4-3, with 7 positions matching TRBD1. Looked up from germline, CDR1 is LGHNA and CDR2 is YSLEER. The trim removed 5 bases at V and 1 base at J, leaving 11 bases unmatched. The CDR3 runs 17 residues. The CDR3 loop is CASSKAPKQGSGNTIYF. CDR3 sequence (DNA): TGCGCCAGCAGCAAAGCCCCCAAACAGGGGTCTGGAAACACCATATATTTT.

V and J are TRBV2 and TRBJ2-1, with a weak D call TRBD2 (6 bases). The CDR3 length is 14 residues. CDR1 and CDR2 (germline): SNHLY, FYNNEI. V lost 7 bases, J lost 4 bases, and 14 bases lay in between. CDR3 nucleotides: TGTGCCAGCATAGGGCAGCGGGCATACAATGAGCAGTTCTTC. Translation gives CASIGQRAYNEQFF.

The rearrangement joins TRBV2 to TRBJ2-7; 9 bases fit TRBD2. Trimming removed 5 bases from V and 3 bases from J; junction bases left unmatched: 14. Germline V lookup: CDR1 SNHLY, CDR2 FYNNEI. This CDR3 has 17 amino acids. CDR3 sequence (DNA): TGTGCCAGCAGTATCGACGGTTGGCTAGCGGGGAACTACGAGCAGTACTTC. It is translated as CASSIDGWLAGNYEQYF.

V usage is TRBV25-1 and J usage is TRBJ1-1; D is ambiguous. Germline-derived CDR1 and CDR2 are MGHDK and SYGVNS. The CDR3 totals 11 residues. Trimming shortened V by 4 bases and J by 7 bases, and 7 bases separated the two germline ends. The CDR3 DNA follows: TGTGCCAGCAGTGTCGGATATGAAGCTTTCTTT. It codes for CASSVGYEAFF.

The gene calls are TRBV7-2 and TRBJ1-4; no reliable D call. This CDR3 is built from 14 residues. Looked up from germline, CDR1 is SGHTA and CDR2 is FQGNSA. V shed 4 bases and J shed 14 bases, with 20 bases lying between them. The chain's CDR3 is CASSSWAQGARLFF. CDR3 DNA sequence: TGTGCCAGCAGCTCATGGGCCCAAGGAGCACGGCTGTTTTTT.

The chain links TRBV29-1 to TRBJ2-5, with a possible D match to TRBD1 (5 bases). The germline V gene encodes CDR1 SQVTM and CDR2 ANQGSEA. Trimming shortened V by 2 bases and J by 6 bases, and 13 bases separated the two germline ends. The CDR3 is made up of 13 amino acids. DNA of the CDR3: TGCAGCGTTGAATCCACAGGAAAGAAGACCCAGTACTTC. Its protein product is CSVESTGKKTQYF. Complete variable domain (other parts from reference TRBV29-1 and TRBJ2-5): SAVISQKPSRDICQRGTSLTIQCQVDSQVTMMFWYRQQPGQSLTLIATANQGSEATYESGFVIDKFPISRPNLTFSTLTVSNMSPEDSSIYLCSVESTGKKTQYFGPGTRLLVL.

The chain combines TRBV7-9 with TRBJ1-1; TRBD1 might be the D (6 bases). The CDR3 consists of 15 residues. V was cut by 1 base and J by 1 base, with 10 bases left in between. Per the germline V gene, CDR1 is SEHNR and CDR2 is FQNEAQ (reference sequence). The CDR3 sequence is CASSLVGGRNTEAFF. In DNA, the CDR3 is TGTGCCAGCAGCTTAGTGGGGGGGCGGAACACTGAAGCTTTCTTT.

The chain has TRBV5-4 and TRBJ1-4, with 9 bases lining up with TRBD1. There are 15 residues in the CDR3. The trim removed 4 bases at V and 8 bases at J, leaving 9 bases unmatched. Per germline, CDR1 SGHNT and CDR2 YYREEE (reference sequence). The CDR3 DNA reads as TGTGCCAGCAGCAGGGACAGGGAAAGGGGGGAAAAACTGTTTTTT. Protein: CASSRDRERGEKLFF.

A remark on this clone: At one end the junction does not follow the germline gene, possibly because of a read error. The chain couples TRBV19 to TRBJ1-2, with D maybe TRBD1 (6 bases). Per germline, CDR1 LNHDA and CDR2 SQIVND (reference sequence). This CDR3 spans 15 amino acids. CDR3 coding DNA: TGTGCCAGTAGTTTAGAAGCCGGGACAAACTATGGCTACACCTTC. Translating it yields CASSLEAGTNYGYTF.

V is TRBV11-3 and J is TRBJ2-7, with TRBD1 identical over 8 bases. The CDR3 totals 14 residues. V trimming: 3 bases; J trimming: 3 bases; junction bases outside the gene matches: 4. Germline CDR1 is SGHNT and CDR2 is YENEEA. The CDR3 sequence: CASSLGTGNYEQYF. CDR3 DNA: TGTGCCAGCAGCTTGGGGACAGGCAACTACGAGCAGTACTTC.

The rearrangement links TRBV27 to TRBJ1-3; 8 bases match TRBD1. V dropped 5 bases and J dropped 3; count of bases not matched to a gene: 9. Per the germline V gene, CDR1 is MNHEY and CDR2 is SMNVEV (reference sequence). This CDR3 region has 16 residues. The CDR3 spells CASSPIGQGDGNTIYF. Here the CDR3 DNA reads TGTGCCAGCAGTCCAATAGGACAGGGTGATGGAAACACCATATATTTT.

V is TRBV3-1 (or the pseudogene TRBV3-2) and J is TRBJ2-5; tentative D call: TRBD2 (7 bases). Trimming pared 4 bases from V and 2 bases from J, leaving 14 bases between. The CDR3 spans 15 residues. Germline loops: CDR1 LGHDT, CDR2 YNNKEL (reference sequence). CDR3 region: CASSRGRGPQETQYF. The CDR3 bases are TGTGCCAGCAGCCGTGGGCGGGGGCCACAAGAGACCCAGTACTTC.

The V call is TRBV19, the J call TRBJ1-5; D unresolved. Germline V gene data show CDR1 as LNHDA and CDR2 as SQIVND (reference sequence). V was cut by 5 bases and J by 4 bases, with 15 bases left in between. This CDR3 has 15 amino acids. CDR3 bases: TGTGCCAGTAGTGTGACCCCTGGTAGTAATCAGCCCCAGCATTTT. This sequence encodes CASSVTPGSNQPQHF.

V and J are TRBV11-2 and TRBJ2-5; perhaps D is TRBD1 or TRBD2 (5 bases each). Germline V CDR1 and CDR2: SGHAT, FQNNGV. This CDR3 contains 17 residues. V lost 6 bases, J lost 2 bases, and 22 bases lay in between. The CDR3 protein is CASSFSPFPGPQETQYF. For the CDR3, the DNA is TGTGCCAGCAGTTTTTCTCCCTTCCCGGGACCTCAAGAGACCCAGTACTTC.

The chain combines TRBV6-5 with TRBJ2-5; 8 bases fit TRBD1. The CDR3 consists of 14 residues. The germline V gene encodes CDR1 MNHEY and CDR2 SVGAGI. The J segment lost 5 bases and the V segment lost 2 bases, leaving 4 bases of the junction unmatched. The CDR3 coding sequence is TGTGCCAGCAGTTACGGGACAGGCAAGGAGACCCAGTACTTC. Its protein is CASSYGTGKETQYF.

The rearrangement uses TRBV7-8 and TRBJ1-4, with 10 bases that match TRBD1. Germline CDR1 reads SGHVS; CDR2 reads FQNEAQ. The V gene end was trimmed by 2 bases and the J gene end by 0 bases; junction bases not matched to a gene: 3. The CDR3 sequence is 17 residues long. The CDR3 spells CASSLPGQGATNEKLFF. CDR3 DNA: TGTGCCAGCAGCTTACCTGGACAGGGGGCAACTAATGAAAAACTGTTTTTT.

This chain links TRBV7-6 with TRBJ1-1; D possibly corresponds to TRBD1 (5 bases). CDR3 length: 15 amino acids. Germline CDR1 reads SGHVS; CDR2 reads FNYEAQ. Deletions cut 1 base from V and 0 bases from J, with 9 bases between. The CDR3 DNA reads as TGTGCCAGCAGCTTAGGTGGGGGTATGAACACTGAAGCTTTCTTT. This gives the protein CASSLGGGMNTEAFF.

CDR3: CASSFLAGVTDTQYF. CDR3 nucleotide sequence: TGTGCCAGTAGTTTCCTAGCGGGGGTCACAGATACGCAGTATTTT. V usage is TRBV19 and J usage is TRBJ2-3; 10 bases align to TRBD2. The CDR3 has 15 residues. The trim removed 5 bases at V and 2 bases at J, leaving 4 bases unmatched. Germline-derived CDR1 and CDR2 are LNHDA and SQIVND (reference sequence).

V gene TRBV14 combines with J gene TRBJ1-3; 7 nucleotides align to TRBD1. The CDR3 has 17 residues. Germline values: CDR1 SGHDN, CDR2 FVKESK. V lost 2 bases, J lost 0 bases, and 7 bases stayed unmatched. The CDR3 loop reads CASSQSSGQSSGNTIYF. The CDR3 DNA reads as TGTGCCAGCAGCCAATCGTCGGGACAGAGCTCTGGAAACACCATATATTTT.

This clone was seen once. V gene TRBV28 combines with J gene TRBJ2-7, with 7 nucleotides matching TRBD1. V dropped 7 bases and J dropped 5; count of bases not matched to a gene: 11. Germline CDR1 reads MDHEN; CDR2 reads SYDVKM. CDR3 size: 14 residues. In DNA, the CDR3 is TGTGCCAGCAAAGGGACAGACCGGCCTGACGAGCAGTACTTC. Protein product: CASKGTDRPDEQYF.

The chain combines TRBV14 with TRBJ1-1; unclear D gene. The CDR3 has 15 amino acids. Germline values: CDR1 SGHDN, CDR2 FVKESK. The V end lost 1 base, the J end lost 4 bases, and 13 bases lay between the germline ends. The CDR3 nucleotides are TGTGCCAGCAGCCAAGTCCTGGGTTGGGGCACTGAAGCTTTCTTT. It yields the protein CASSQVLGWGTEAFF.

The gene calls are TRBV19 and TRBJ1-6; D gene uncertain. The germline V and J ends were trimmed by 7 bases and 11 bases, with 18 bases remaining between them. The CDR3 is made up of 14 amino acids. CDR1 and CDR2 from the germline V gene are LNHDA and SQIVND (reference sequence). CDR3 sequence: CASNRPGTRTPLHF. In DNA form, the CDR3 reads TGTGCCAGTAATCGACCGGGTACGAGGACACCCCTCCACTTT.

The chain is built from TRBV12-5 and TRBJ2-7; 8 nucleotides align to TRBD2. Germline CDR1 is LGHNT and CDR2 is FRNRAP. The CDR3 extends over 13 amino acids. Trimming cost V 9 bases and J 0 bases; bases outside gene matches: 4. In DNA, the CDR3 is TGTGCTAGCCAGCGGGGGCACTCCTACGAGCAGTACTTC. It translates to CASQRGHSYEQYF.

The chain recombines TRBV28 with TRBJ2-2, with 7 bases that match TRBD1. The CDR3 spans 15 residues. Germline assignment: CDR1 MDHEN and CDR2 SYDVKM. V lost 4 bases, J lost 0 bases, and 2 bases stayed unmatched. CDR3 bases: TGTGCCAGCAGTTCCGGGACAGCGAACACCGGGGAGCTGTTTTTT. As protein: CASSSGTANTGELFF. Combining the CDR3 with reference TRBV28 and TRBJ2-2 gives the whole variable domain DVKVTQSSRYLVKRTGEKVFLECVQDMDHENMFWYRQDPGLGLRLIYFSYDVKMKEKGDIPEGYSVSREKKERFSLILESASTNQTSMYLCASSSGTANTGELFFGEGSRLTVL.

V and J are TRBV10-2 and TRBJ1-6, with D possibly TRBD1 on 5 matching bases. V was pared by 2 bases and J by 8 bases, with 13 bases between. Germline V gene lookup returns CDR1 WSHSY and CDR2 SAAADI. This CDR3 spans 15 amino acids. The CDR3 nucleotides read TGCGCCAGCAGTGAGCCTCGGACATTTCATTCACCCCTCCACTTT. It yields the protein CASSEPRTFHSPLHF.

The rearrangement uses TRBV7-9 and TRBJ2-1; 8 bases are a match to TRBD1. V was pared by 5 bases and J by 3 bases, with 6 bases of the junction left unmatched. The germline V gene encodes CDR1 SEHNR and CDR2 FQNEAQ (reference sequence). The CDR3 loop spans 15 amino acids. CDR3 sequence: CASSKTGTGYNEQFF. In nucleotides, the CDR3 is TGTGCCAGCAGCAAAACCGGGACAGGCTACAATGAGCAGTTCTTC.

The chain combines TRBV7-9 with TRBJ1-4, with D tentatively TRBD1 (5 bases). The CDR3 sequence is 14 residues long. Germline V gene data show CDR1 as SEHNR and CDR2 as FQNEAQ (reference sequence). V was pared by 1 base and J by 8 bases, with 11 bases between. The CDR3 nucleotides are TGTGCCAGCAGCTTAGGCAGGGAAGGGGAAAAACTGTTTTTT. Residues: CASSLGREGEKLFF.

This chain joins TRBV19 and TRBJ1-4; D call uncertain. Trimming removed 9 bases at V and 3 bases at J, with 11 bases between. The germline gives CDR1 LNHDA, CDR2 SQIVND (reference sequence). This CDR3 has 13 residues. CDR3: CASFDASNEKLFF. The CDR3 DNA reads TGTGCCAGCTTTGACGCTTCTAATGAAAAACTGTTTTTT.

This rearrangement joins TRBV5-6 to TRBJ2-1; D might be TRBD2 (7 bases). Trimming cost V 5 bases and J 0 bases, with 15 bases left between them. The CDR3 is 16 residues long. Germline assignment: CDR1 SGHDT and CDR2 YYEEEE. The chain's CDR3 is CASRERGGSSYNEQFF. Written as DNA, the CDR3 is TGTGCCAGCAGAGAAAGGGGGGGGAGCTCCTACAATGAGCAGTTCTTC.